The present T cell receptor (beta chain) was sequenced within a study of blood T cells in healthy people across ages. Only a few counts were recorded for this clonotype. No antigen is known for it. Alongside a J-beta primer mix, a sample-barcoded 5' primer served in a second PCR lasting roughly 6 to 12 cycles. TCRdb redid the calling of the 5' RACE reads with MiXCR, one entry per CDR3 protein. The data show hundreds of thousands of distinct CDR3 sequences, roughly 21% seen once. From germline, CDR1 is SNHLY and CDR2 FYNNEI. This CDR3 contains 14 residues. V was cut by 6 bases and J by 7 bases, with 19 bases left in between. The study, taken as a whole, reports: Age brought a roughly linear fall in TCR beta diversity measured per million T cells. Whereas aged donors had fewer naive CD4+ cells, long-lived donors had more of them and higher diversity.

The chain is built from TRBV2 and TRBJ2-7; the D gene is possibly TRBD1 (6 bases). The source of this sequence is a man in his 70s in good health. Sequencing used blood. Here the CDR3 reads CASSGQGHLGEQYF. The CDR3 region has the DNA TGTGCCAGCAGCGGGCAGGGGCACCTGGGAGAGCAGTACTTC.